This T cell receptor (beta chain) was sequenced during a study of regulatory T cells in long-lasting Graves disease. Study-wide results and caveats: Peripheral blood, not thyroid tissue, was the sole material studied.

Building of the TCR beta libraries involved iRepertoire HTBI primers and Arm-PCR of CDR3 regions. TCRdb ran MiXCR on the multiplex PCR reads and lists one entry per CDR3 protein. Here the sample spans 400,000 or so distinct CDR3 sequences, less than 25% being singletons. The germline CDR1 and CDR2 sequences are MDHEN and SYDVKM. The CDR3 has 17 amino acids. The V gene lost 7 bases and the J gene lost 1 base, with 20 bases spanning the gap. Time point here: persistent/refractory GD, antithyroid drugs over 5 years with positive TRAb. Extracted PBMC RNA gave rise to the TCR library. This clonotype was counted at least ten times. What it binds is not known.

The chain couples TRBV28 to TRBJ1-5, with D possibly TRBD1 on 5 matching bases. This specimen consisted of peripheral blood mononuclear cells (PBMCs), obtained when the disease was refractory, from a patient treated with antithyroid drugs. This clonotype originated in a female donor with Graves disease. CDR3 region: CASILRGRPRSNQPQHF. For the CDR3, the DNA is TGTGCCAGCATCCTTCGGGGGAGGCCCCGGAGCAATCAGCCCCAGCATTTT.